What follows are 26 T cell receptor beta chains derived from one specimen sequenced in a study of Ad26.COV2.S vaccination and SARS-CoV-2 variants. Method: immunoSEQ multiplex PCR; TCRdb's copy keeps in-frame clones and lacks some. The profile shows about 250,000 clones, over 75% of them singletons. Treatment in this sample: roughly 19 received Ad26.COV2.S at low or high dose, single or two shots; about five received placebo; per-sample allocation not given. After the first vaccine or placebo injection, samples were drawn on day 63. The input for sequencing was peripheral blood, taken in a trial of Ad26.COV2.S vaccine versus placebo. All receptors come from a person aged 18 to 65 who received the Ad26.COV2.S COVID-19 vaccine or a placebo.

The chain carries TRBV6-6 and TRBJ1-5; 8 bases agree with TRBD1. Germline CDR1 and CDR2: MNHNY and SVGAGI (reference sequence). Losses at the gene ends were 6 bases for V and 16 bases for J; bases not matched to a gene: 11. CDR3 length: 12 amino acids. The CDR3 is CASRPTGDILHF. Here the CDR3 DNA reads TGTGCCAGCAGACCGACAGGGGATATCCTACATTTT.

V gene TRBV5-5 combines with J gene TRBJ2-7; D is possibly TRBD1 (5 bases). The ends were cut back, 4 bases at V and 3 bases at J, with 11 bases in the middle. This CDR3 has 13 amino acids. CDR1 and CDR2 (germline): SGHKS, YYEKEE (reference sequence). CDR3 protein: CASSPLTDYEQYF. The CDR3 nucleotides read TGTGCCAGCAGCCCATTGACAGACTACGAGCAGTACTTC.

The chain recombines TRBV7-9 with TRBJ1-3, with D unresolved. The CDR3 contains 15 residues. Trimming removed 5 bases at V and 4 bases at J, with 15 bases between. Germline CDR1 SEHNR, CDR2 FQNEAQ (reference sequence). CDR3 loop: CASSQSGSYGNTIYF. The CDR3, as DNA: TGTGCCAGCAGCCAGAGTGGGTCGTACGGAAACACCATATATTTT.

Only a few counts were recorded for this clone. The gene calls are TRBV27 and TRBJ1-6; D not resolved. The CDR3 is 14 residues long. The germline V gene has CDR1 MNHEY and CDR2 SMNVEV (reference sequence). Trimming cost V 6 bases and J 7 bases, with 13 bases left between them. CDR3 loop: CASRITLGNSPLHF. CDR3 bases: TGTGCCAGCAGGATAACCTTAGGGAATTCACCCCTCCACTTT.

The V gene is TRBV7-8, the J gene TRBJ1-1; 11 bases are a match to TRBD1. Germline CDR1 and CDR2: SGHVS and FQNEAQ. With 2 bases clipped from V and 1 base from J, the junction kept 9 bases outside the gene matches. The CDR3 is 18 residues long. CDR3 sequence reads: CASSLLMDRGRGNTEAFF. CDR3 sequence (DNA): TGTGCCAGCAGCTTATTAATGGACAGGGGGCGGGGGAACACTGAAGCTTTCTTT.

V and J are TRBV5-1 and TRBJ2-1; no firm D call. Looked up from germline, CDR1 is SGHRS and CDR2 is YFSETQ. V gave up 5 bases and J gave up 8 bases, with 17 bases separating them. The CDR3 is 14 residues long. The CDR3 bases are TGCGCCAGCAGTTGGGCATCAGGAAACGATGAGCAGTTCTTC. Encoded protein: CASSWASGNDEQFF.

This clone was counted once. The V call is TRBV19, the J call TRBJ2-4; 10 nucleotides agree with TRBD1. Germline values: CDR1 LNHDA, CDR2 SQIVND (reference sequence). The CDR3 covers 14 residues. The trim removed 9 bases at V and 8 bases at J, leaving 10 bases unmatched. The CDR3: CASLQTGGEDIQYF. The CDR3 DNA sequence: TGTGCCAGCCTTCAGACAGGGGGCGAGGACATTCAGTACTTC.

The chain couples TRBV2 to TRBJ1-6; D might be TRBD1 (5 bases). V was trimmed by 8 bases and J by 0 bases, leaving 8 bases between them. The CDR3 loop spans 14 amino acids. CDR1 is SNHLY, CDR2 FYNNEI, per germline. CDR3 sequence (DNA): TGTGCCAGCGATACAGGCTCCTATAATTCACCCCTCCACTTT. Protein: CASDTGSYNSPLHF.

This clone was seen a single time. This chain uses TRBV7-2 with TRBJ2-5; D uncertain. The CDR3 has 15 amino acids. CDR1 is SGHTA and CDR2 is FQGNSA in the germline V gene. V was pared by 2 bases and J by 2 bases, with 12 bases between. CDR3 in DNA: TGTGCCAGCAGCTTATGGTTACAACATCAAGAGACCCAGTACTTC. Protein product: CASSLWLQHQETQYF.

The chain is built from TRBV11-3 and TRBJ1-1, with D unresolved. CDR1 is SGHNT and CDR2 is YENEEA in the germline V gene. The CDR3 has 13 amino acids. With 1 base removed from V and 10 bases from J, the gap between germline ends came to 13 bases. The DNA of the CDR3 is TGTGCCAGCAGCTTAGGGGCGGCCTCTGCAGCTTTCTTT. Amino acids: CASSLGAASAAFF.

The rearrangement uses TRBV19 and TRBJ2-7; 9 positions agree with TRBD1. The germline CDR1 and CDR2 sequences are LNHDA and SQIVND (reference sequence). V trimming: 5 bases; J trimming: 4 bases; junction bases outside the gene matches: 3. The CDR3 contains 13 residues. This CDR3 is CASSGDREYEQYF. The CDR3 DNA is TGTGCCAGTAGTGGGGACAGGGAATACGAGCAGTACTTC. The entire variable domain, with the rest obtained from reference TRBV19 and TRBJ2-7, is as follows: DGGITQSPKYLFRKEGQNVTLSCEQNLNHDAMYWYRQDPGQGLRLIYYSQIVNDFQKGDIAEGYSVSREKKESFPLTVTSAQKNPTAFYLCASSGDREYEQYFGPGTRLTVT.

This clone was counted a single time. The J gene is TRBJ2-3, the V gene TRBV4-3; 8 bases align to TRBD2. The CDR3 contains 16 residues. Per germline, CDR1 LGHNA and CDR2 YSLEER. The V and J ends lost 2 bases and 2 bases, in that order; junction bases with no gene match: 6. The CDR3 sequence: CASSQWVSGDTDTQYF. The CDR3 coding sequence is TGCGCCAGCAGCCAATGGGTTAGCGGGGACACAGATACGCAGTATTTT.

This chain connects TRBV7-8 to TRBJ1-1; D gene uncertain. Deletions cut 2 bases from V and 1 base from J, with 8 bases between. The CDR3 is 14 residues long. Looked up from germline, CDR1 is SGHVS and CDR2 is FQNEAQ. In nucleotides, the CDR3 is TGTGCCAGCAGCTTAACGACGTGGAACACTGAAGCTTTCTTT. Translated: CASSLTTWNTEAFF.

This clone was seen a few times. The chain links TRBV6-2 or TRBV6-3 to TRBJ1-1, with 8 bases matching TRBD1. Germline values: CDR1 MNHEY, CDR2 SVGEGT. Trimming cost V 4 bases and J 2 bases; bases outside gene matches: 3. The CDR3 is 14 residues long. The CDR3: CASSSGGLNTEAFF. The CDR3 DNA follows: TGTGCCAGCAGTTCAGGGGGCCTAAACACTGAAGCTTTCTTT.

The rearrangement uses TRBV13 and TRBJ1-1; 7 nucleotides align to TRBD1. Germline loops: CDR1 PRHDT, CDR2 FYEKMQ (reference sequence). The V gene end was trimmed by 5 bases and the J gene end by 0 bases; junction bases not matched to a gene: 3. This CDR3 contains 14 residues. The DNA of the CDR3 is TGTGCCAGCAGCCTACAGGGGATGAACACTGAAGCTTTCTTT. Translating gives CASSLQGMNTEAFF.

The chain has TRBV5-1 and TRBJ1-2, with 10 bases identical to TRBD1. J gave up 2 bases and V 3 bases, and 4 bases lay outside the gene matches. CDR3 length equals 15 residues. In germline, CDR1 is SGHRS, CDR2 YFSETQ. Here the CDR3 reads CASSWGDRGNYGYTF. Here the CDR3 DNA reads TGCGCCAGCAGCTGGGGGGACAGGGGCAACTATGGCTACACCTTC.

This rearrangement joins TRBV5-1 to TRBJ2-5; D is possibly TRBD1 (7 bases). The germline V gene has CDR1 SGHRS and CDR2 YFSETQ. V lost 9 bases to trimming and J lost 5 bases, with 26 bases between them. The CDR3 runs to 16 residues. This CDR3 is CATASTGAGRRETQYF. The DNA of the CDR3 is TGCGCCACCGCCTCTACAGGGGCGGGACGCCGGGAGACCCAGTACTTC.

The chain employs TRBV7-2 and TRBJ2-5; 8 positions agree with TRBD2. From germline, CDR1 is SGHTA and CDR2 FQGNSA. The V gene end was trimmed by 5 bases and the J gene end by 5 bases; junction bases not matched to a gene: 7. The CDR3 consists of 14 residues. CDR3 in DNA: TGTGCCAGCAGCCGGACTAGCCATGAGGAGACCCAGTACTTC. Translation gives CASSRTSHEETQYF.

This sequence joins TRBV29-1 and TRBJ1-2, with D tentatively TRBD1 (6 bases). The V and J ends lost 3 bases and 3 bases respectively, with 11 bases between them. The CDR3 consists of 13 residues. CDR1 SQVTM and CDR2 ANQGSEA come from the germline V gene. CDR3 region: CSVESGDHYGYTF. The CDR3 coding sequence is TGCAGCGTTGAGTCAGGGGACCACTATGGCTACACCTTC.

DNA of the CDR3: TGCAGTGCTAGTATAGAGGGGATTCCCAATCAGCCCCAGCATTTT. It yields the protein CSASIEGIPNQPQHF. The V gene is TRBV20-1, the J gene TRBJ1-5; D possibly corresponds to TRBD1 (5 bases). Looked up from germline, CDR1 is DFQATT and CDR2 is SNEGSKA (reference sequence). V gave up 3 bases and J gave up 3 bases, with 15 bases separating them. This CDR3 region has 15 residues.

The rearrangement joins TRBV30 to TRBJ1-2; 8 bases map to TRBD1. The CDR3 loop spans 13 amino acids. V lost 5 bases, J lost 7 bases, and 9 bases stayed unmatched. CDR1 and CDR2 (germline): GTSNPN, SVGIG (reference sequence). This chain's CDR3 is CAWGRDRPSGYTF. The CDR3 DNA reads TGTGCCTGGGGCCGGGACAGGCCCTCTGGCTACACCTTC.

This clone was counted a few times. V and J are TRBV12-5 and TRBJ1-1, with 9 bases fitting TRBD1. CDR1 and CDR2 from the germline V gene are LGHNT and FRNRAP. The CDR3 has 15 residues. The trim removed 7 bases at V and 2 bases at J, leaving 8 bases unmatched. DNA of the CDR3: TGTGCTAGTGCCCCGACAGGGGGGTTTAACACTGAAGCTTTCTTT. It is translated as CASAPTGGFNTEAFF. The full variable domain, its missing parts supplied by reference TRBV12-5 and TRBJ1-1, is DARVTQTPRHKVTEMGQEVTMRCQPILGHNTVFWYRQTMMQGLELLAYFRNRAPLDDSGMPKDRFSAEMPDATLATLKIQPSEPRDSAVYFCASAPTGGFNTEAFFGQGTRLTVV.

The J gene is TRBJ2-3, the V gene TRBV9; TRBD1 or TRBD2 may be the D gene (5 bases each). Germline V CDR1 and CDR2: SGDLS, YYNGEE. The CDR3 consists of 13 residues. V lost 7 bases and J 0 bases, leaving 9 bases between the germline ends. CDR3 DNA sequence: TGTGCCAGCGGGGACCCTAGCACAGATACGCAGTATTTT. This sequence encodes CASGDPSTDTQYF.

J is TRBJ2-7 and V is TRBV5-1; D gene unclear. Germline values: CDR1 SGHRS, CDR2 YFSETQ. This CDR3 region has 14 residues. The V gene lost 2 bases and the J gene lost 0 bases, with 9 bases spanning the gap. CDR3 DNA sequence: TGCGCCAGCAGCTTAGAACAGCCCTCCTACGAGCAGTACTTC. Residues: CASSLEQPSYEQYF. Based on the CDR3 plus reference TRBV5-1 and TRBJ2-7, the full variable domain is KAGVTQTPRYLIKTRGQQVTLSCSPISGHRSVSWYQQTPGQGLQFLFEYFSETQRNKGNFPGRFSGRQFSNSRSEMNVSTLELGDSALYLCASSLEQPSYEQYFGPGTRLTVT.

This chain links TRBV24-1 with TRBJ2-1; D not certain. V lost 3 bases to trimming and J lost 8 bases, with 10 bases between them. The CDR3 length is 13 residues. The germline CDR1 and CDR2 sequences are KGHDR and SFDVKD. CDR3 bases: TGTGCCACCAGTGATAGTAGGTCCCATGAGCAGTTCTTC. This gives the protein CATSDSRSHEQFF.

The chain has TRBV6-5 and TRBJ1-2; no clear D gene. V lost 2 bases to trimming and J lost 3 bases, with 7 bases between them. This CDR3 contains 13 residues. The germline V gene encodes CDR1 MNHEY and CDR2 SVGAGI. The CDR3, as DNA: TGTGCCAGCAGTTACACGGCAGACTATGGCTACACCTTC. Protein sequence: CASSYTADYGYTF.